The 5 T cell receptor beta chains below come from one sample, sequenced in a study of blood T cells in healthy people across ages. It was with a sample-barcoded 5' primer and a J-beta primer mix that a second PCR of about 6 to 12 cycles was run. TCRdb passed the 5' RACE reads through MiXCR, listing each CDR3 protein once. This sample yields about 1.1 million distinct CDR3 sequences, of which 35% to 40% are seen a single time; around 12% belongs to the top ten. The sample taken for sequencing was blood. The receptors originated from a man aged 18 to 30 in good health.

In its sample, this clonotype was seen a few times. The rearrangement links TRBV4-3 to TRBJ2-3, with 12 bases matching TRBD2. Losses at the gene ends were 1 base for V and 4 bases for J; bases not matched to a gene: 6. The CDR3 is 17 amino acids. CDR1 and CDR2 from the germline V gene are LGHNA and YSLEER. In DNA form, the CDR3 reads TGCGCCAGCAGCCAAGGTTCTAGCGGGGGGGCGTCAGATACGCAGTATTTT. Its protein product is CASSQGSSGGASDTQYF.

This clonotype has just one count. The chain recombines TRBV7-8 with TRBJ2-1, with TRBD2 identical over 8 bases. The DNA end is a closer match to TRBJ2-7, so the J assignment may be wrong. The CDR3 extends over 19 amino acids. Germline V gene sequence: CDR1 SGHVS, CDR2 FQNEAQ. The CDR3 loop reads CASSLGYGRAVKSYNEQYF. CDR3 DNA sequence: TGTGCCAGCAGCCTGGGCTACGGGAGGGCGGTAAAGTCCTACAATGAGCAGTACTTC.

J is TRBJ2-1 and V is TRBV20-1, with 8 nucleotides matching TRBD2. Germline CDR1 is DFQATT and CDR2 is SNEGSKA (reference sequence). The CDR3 sequence is 16 residues long. The V gene end was trimmed by 1 base and the J gene end by 6 bases; junction bases not matched to a gene: 11. In DNA, the CDR3 is TGCAGTGCTAGAGCCGCCGAGGTAGCGGGGTTCAATGAGCAGTTCTTC. Translated, it gives CSARAAEVAGFNEQFF.

V usage is TRBV11-2 and J usage is TRBJ2-7; 9 positions agree with TRBD1. Germline loops: CDR1 SGHAT, CDR2 FQNNGV. The CDR3 runs 14 residues. V shed 1 base, J shed 10 bases, and the junction held 8 bases outside the gene matches. The chain's CDR3 is CASSLVGQGEAQYF. CDR3 coding DNA: TGTGCCAGCAGCTTAGTGGGACAGGGAGAGGCCCAGTACTTC.

V is TRBV7-9 and J is TRBJ2-2; D perhaps matches TRBD2 (6 bases). This CDR3 spans 16 amino acids. V was clipped by 5 bases and J by 1 base, with 14 bases between them. In germline, CDR1 is SEHNR, CDR2 FQNEAQ (reference sequence). As DNA, the CDR3 is TGTGCCAGCAGCCCCTCTGAGGGACTGAACACCGGGGAGCTGTTTTTT. Translation gives CASSPSEGLNTGELFF.